This T cell receptor beta chain was captured in a study of cytomegalovirus exposure and HLA in healthy donors. General study results and limits: One variant, a missense change in DCLRE1C, was linked in a later analysis to TCR beta V- and J-gene trimming.

Germline CDR1 LNHDA, CDR2 SQIVND (reference sequence). V shed 3 bases and J shed 7 bases, with 12 bases lying between them. This CDR3 region has 13 residues. The PCR had 60 Vbeta and 13 Jbeta primers. Assay used: immunoSEQ multiplex PCR; TCRdb lists only in-frame clones, some missing. The sample lists about 120,000 clones, approximately 80% occurring once. Notes on this clone: Its target is unknown.

The chain joins TRBV19 to TRBJ1-2, with D maybe TRBD1 (6 bases). Input material: PBMCs. The receptor was derived from a female donor in good health and CMV-seronegative. CDR3 sequence reads: CASSMTGGSGYTF. The CDR3 bases are TGTGCCAGTAGTATGACAGGCGGTAGTGGCTACACCTTC.